This TCR beta chain was recovered during a study of T cells in Graves' hyperthyroidism and ophthalmopathy. Points on this clonotype: What it binds is unknown.

Study results and limitations: Stable hyperthyroidism was separated from ophthalmopathy by a model based on 13 V-J features.

It was RNA transcripts that yielded the amplified TCR beta CDR3 regions. A set of HTBI primers served as the primers for a first-round RT-PCR of the TCR CDR3. Each CDR3 protein gets one entry after TCRdb re-called the multiplex PCR reads with MiXCR. The sample shows about 130,000 distinct CDR3 sequences, 22% of them seen only once. This CDR3 has 14 residues. The ends lost 9 bases at V and 2 bases at J; junction bases unmatched: 9. Per germline, CDR1 MDHEN and CDR2 SYDVKM. This receptor was taken from a woman between 50 and 59 years old with Graves' hyperthyroidism that later progressed to Graves' ophthalmopathy. The chain couples TRBV28 to TRBJ2-7, with 8 bases identical to TRBD1. The material sequenced was blood. CDR3 nucleotides: TGTGCCAGTCGCGCCGGGACAGGCCCCTACGAGCAGTACTTC. This gives the protein CASRAGTGPYEQYF.